These T cell receptor beta chains were read from a single sample in a study of blood T cell repertoires in COVID-19. Some clones are missing from TCRdb's copy, which holds only in-frame ones; the method was immunoSEQ multiplex PCR. Seen here are hundreds of thousands of clones, 84% observed once, and the top ten hold 15% to 20%. Sequencing input: peripheral blood. The receptors here all came from a woman older than 75 with active or convalescent COVID-19. Both conserved end residues are part of each CDR3. D genes are given only for firm matches. Size values are once, few and many counts, or a class for expanded clones, and some rows have none.

v_gene: TRBV9
d_gene: TRBD1
abundance: NA
j_gene: TRBJ1-5
CDR3aa: CASSPGTGGAGQPQHF
CDR3nt: TGTGCCAGCAGCCCAGGGACAGGGGGCGCGGGTCAGCCCCAGCATTTT

v_gene: TRBV5-4
d_gene: TRBD2
abundance: NA
j_gene: TRBJ2-1
CDR3aa: CASSPRTSGGRGNEQFF
CDR3nt: TGTGCCAGCAGCCCCAGGACTAGCGGGGGGCGGGGCAATGAGCAGTTCTTC

v_gene: TRBV5-5
d_gene: NA
abundance: NA
j_gene: TRBJ2-7
CDR3aa: CASSRTQGTYEQYF
CDR3nt: TGTGCCAGCAGCCGGACCCAGGGTACCTACGAGCAGTACTTC

v_gene: TRBV2
d_gene: TRBD2
abundance: NA
j_gene: TRBJ2-1
CDR3aa: CASATRGGSYNEQFF
CDR3nt: TGTGCCAGCGCAACCCGCGGGGGGTCCTACAATGAGCAGTTCTTC

v_gene: TRBV5-4
d_gene: NA
abundance: few
j_gene: TRBJ1-1
CDR3aa: CASSLDPTNTEAFF
CDR3nt: TGTGCCAGCAGCTTGGATCCTACGAACACTGAAGCTTTCTTT

v_gene: TRBV7-2
d_gene: NA
abundance: NA
j_gene: TRBJ2-3
CDR3aa: CASSLQVGTDTQYF
CDR3nt: TGTGCCAGCAGCTTACAAGTAGGCACAGATACGCAGTATTTT

v_gene: TRBV6-2/TRBV6-3
d_gene: NA
abundance: NA
j_gene: TRBJ2-7
CDR3aa: CASSYNHREFSYEQYF
CDR3nt: TGTGCCAGCAGTTATAACCACAGAGAATTCTCCTACGAGCAGTACTTC

v_gene: TRBV27
d_gene: TRBD1
abundance: NA
j_gene: TRBJ1-2
CDR3aa: CASSPADLGQTIYGYTF
CDR3nt: TGTGCCAGCAGTCCAGCCGACCTGGGACAGACGATCTATGGCTACACCTTC

v_gene: TRBV10-3
d_gene: TRBD2
abundance: NA
j_gene: TRBJ2-7
CDR3aa: CAISLLAGVGIDEQYF
CDR3nt: TGTGCCATCAGTCTACTAGCGGGAGTTGGTATCGACGAGCAGTACTTC

v_gene: TRBV21-1
d_gene: NA
abundance: NA
j_gene: TRBJ1-1
CDR3aa: CASSKKEKSPPAGGTEAFF
CDR3nt: TGTGCCAGCAGCAAAAAAGAGAAAAGCCCCCCAGCGGGGGGCACTGAAGCTTTCTTT

v_gene: TRBV2
d_gene: NA
abundance: NA
j_gene: TRBJ2-3
CDR3aa: CASTERGGVSTDTQYF
CDR3nt: TGTGCCAGCACTGAGAGGGGGGGAGTTAGCACAGATACGCAGTATTTT

v_gene: TRBV28
d_gene: NA
abundance: NA
j_gene: TRBJ2-6
CDR3aa: CASSPIYLRLSGANVLTF
CDR3nt: TGTGCCAGCAGTCCGATATACCTCAGACTCTCTGGGGCCAACGTCCTGACTTTC

v_gene: TRBV28
d_gene: TRBD2
abundance: NA
j_gene: TRBJ2-3
CDR3aa: CASSRLAGFTDTQYF
CDR3nt: TGTGCCAGCAGCCGACTAGCGGGGTTCACAGATACGCAGTATTTT

v_gene: TRBV7-9
d_gene: TRBD2
abundance: NA
j_gene: TRBJ2-3
CDR3aa: CASSLGLAGSLTDTQYF
CDR3nt: TGTGCCAGCAGCTTAGGACTAGCGGGGTCCCTCACAGATACGCAGTATTTT

v_gene: TRBV7-3
d_gene: TRBD2
abundance: NA
j_gene: TRBJ2-1
CDR3aa: CASSPSSGRAGNEQFF
CDR3nt: TGTGCCAGCAGCCCGTCTAGCGGGAGGGCCGGAAATGAGCAGTTCTTC

v_gene: TRBV4-3
d_gene: NA
abundance: NA
j_gene: TRBJ1-2
CDR3aa: CASSQVSDSIIYGYTF
CDR3nt: TGCGCCAGCAGCCAAGTCTCCGACAGTATTATCTATGGCTACACCTTC

v_gene: TRBV28
d_gene: TRBD1
abundance: few
j_gene: TRBJ1-5
CDR3aa: CASSSLTGWDQPQHF
CDR3nt: TGTGCCAGCAGTTCGTTGACAGGGTGGGATCAGCCCCAGCATTTT

v_gene: TRBV4-3
d_gene: NA
abundance: NA
j_gene: TRBJ2-7
CDR3aa: CASSQVPGTSYEQYF
CDR3nt: TGCGCCAGCAGCCAAGTTCCAGGGACATCCTACGAGCAGTACTTC

v_gene: TRBV11-3
d_gene: NA
abundance: NA
j_gene: TRBJ2-1
CDR3aa: CASSLGVVSRQDEQFF
CDR3nt: TGTGCCAGCAGCTTAGGCGTTGTGTCGCGTCAGGATGAGCAGTTCTTC

v_gene: TRBV18
d_gene: NA
abundance: NA
j_gene: TRBJ1-6
CDR3aa: CASSELSSYNSPLHF
CDR3nt: TGTGCCAGCTCAGAACTGAGCTCCTATAATTCACCCCTCCACTTT

v_gene: TRBV11-2
d_gene: TRBD2
abundance: NA
j_gene: TRBJ2-7
CDR3aa: CASSFGGVAFYEQYF
CDR3nt: TGTGCCAGCAGCTTCGGGGGGGTGGCTTTTTACGAGCAGTACTTC

v_gene: TRBV5-1
d_gene: TRBD1
abundance: NA
j_gene: TRBJ1-2
CDR3aa: CASSLGQGALGYTF
CDR3nt: TGCGCCAGCAGCTTGGGACAGGGGGCGTTAGGCTACACCTTC

v_gene: TRBV5-1
d_gene: TRBD2
abundance: NA
j_gene: TRBJ2-7
CDR3aa: CASSLGRRLAGGTYEQYF
CDR3nt: TGCGCCAGCAGCTTGGGGAGGCGGCTAGCGGGGGGGACCTACGAGCAGTACTTC

v_gene: TRBV5-4
d_gene: TRBD1
abundance: NA
j_gene: TRBJ2-4
CDR3aa: CASRPTGGHIQYF
CDR3nt: TGTGCCAGCAGACCCACAGGGGGGCACATTCAGTACTTC

v_gene: TRBV27
d_gene: TRBD1
abundance: once
j_gene: TRBJ2-7
CDR3aa: CASSQRTGFYEQYF
CDR3nt: TGTGCCAGCAGTCAGCGGACAGGGTTCTACGAGCAGTACTTC

v_gene: TRBV9
d_gene: TRBD1
abundance: NA
j_gene: TRBJ2-2
CDR3aa: CASSVRLWQGAYTGELFF
CDR3nt: TGTGCCAGCAGCGTACGGTTATGGCAGGGGGCCTACACCGGGGAGCTGTTTTTT

v_gene: TRBV7-2
d_gene: NA
abundance: NA
j_gene: TRBJ1-6
CDR3aa: CASSLARAVGSPLHF
CDR3nt: TGTGCCAGCAGCTTAGCCAGGGCAGTGGGGTCACCCCTCCACTTT

v_gene: TRBV7-6
d_gene: TRBD2
abundance: NA
j_gene: TRBJ2-2
CDR3aa: CASSLGGLAGSGELFF
CDR3nt: TGTGCCAGCAGCTTAGGGGGACTAGCGGGGTCCGGGGAGCTGTTTTTT

v_gene: TRBV7-2
d_gene: TRBD2
abundance: few
j_gene: TRBJ2-7
CDR3aa: CASSLVPHSGRGEQYF
CDR3nt: TGTGCCAGCAGCTTGGTCCCTCATAGCGGGAGAGGGGAGCAGTACTTC